The 28 T cell receptor beta chains below come from one sample, sequenced in a study of T-cell memory formation after mild COVID-19. Each CDR3 protein is one row after TCRdb ran MiXCR on the 5' RACE reads. Of some 150,000 distinct CDR3 sequences listed, about 6.1% are singletons. Sequenced: PBMCs or a T cell subset sorted from them (not recorded which). The receptors stem from an adult woman who had mild COVID-19 (a few samples of this study predate the infection). Cell type and time point are not known.

V is TRBV7-2 and J is TRBJ2-1; the D is unclear. The germline V gene encodes CDR1 SGHTA and CDR2 FQGNSA. The germline V and J ends were trimmed by 5 bases and 6 bases, with 14 bases remaining between them. The CDR3 runs to 14 residues. CDR3 DNA sequence: TGTGCCAGCAGCGTGGCCGGGCCCAGCAATGAGCAGTTCTTC. It is translated as CASSVAGPSNEQFF.

V gene TRBV29-1 combines with J gene TRBJ1-1, with D possibly being TRBD1 (5 bases). V was pared by 3 bases and J by 4 bases, with 18 bases between. This CDR3 has 15 amino acids. Germline values: CDR1 SQVTM, CDR2 ANQGSEA. The CDR3 DNA follows: TGCAGCGTTGAGGGTCAACATGGCGGGGGCACTGAAGCTTTCTTT. It is translated as CSVEGQHGGGTEAFF.

The chain recombines TRBV7-3 with TRBJ2-5; 9 nucleotides line up with TRBD2. The CDR3 spans 16 residues. V trimming: 2 bases; J trimming: 2 bases; junction bases outside the gene matches: 6. CDR1 SGHTA and CDR2 FQGTGA come from the germline V gene. The DNA of the CDR3 is TGTGCCAGCAGCTTAGGGGGTCTAGCGGGGCAAGAGACCCAGTACTTC. Its translation: CASSLGGLAGQETQYF. Combining the CDR3 with reference TRBV7-3 and TRBJ2-5 gives the whole variable domain GAGVSQTPSNKVTEKGKYVELRCDPISGHTALYWYRQSLGQGPEFLIYFQGTGAADDSGLPNDRFFAVRPEGSVSTLKIQRTERGDSAVYLCASSLGGLAGQETQYFGPGTRLLVL.

This clonotype was seen at least ten times. The chain uses TRBV29-1 and TRBJ2-1, with TRBD1 matching over 7 bases. The CDR3 extends over 14 amino acids. Germline V CDR1 and CDR2: SQVTM, ANQGSEA. Trimming cost V 6 bases and J 1 base; bases outside gene matches: 6. The CDR3 sequence is CSVLGTESYNEQFF. CDR3 coding DNA: TGCAGCGTACTCGGGACAGAGTCCTACAATGAGCAGTTCTTC.

Many counts were recorded for this clonotype. Here the CDR3 reads CASSIGQGSGAAEAFF. DNA for the CDR3: TGCGCCAGCAGCATAGGACAGGGGAGTGGGGCGGCTGAAGCTTTCTTT. V is TRBV5-1 and J is TRBJ1-1; 9 bases are shared with TRBD1. There are 16 residues in the CDR3. Germline V gene sequence: CDR1 SGHRS, CDR2 YFSETQ. V lost 4 bases and J lost 6; bases outside the gene matches: 13.

Ten or more counts support this clonotype. The chain employs TRBV6-2 or TRBV6-3 and TRBJ2-7; D is unresolved. The CDR3 is 15 residues long. V was clipped by 2 bases and J by 4 bases, with 15 bases between them. Germline V gene lookup returns CDR1 MNHEY and CDR2 SVGEGT. The CDR3 DNA is TGTGCCAGCAGTTACGACGCTAAGGGTGTATACGAGCAGTACTTC. Translation: CASSYDAKGVYEQYF.

This clonotype was seen ten or more times. The chain has TRBV7-9 and TRBJ2-5, with D hard to call. Trimming removed 5 bases from V and 4 bases from J, with 2 bases in between. Germline CDR1 is SEHNR and CDR2 is FQNEAQ (reference sequence). This CDR3 is built from 10 residues. The CDR3 DNA is TGTGCCAGCAGCCGAGAGACCCAGTACTTC. It is translated as CASSRETQYF. Together with reference TRBV7-9 and TRBJ2-5, the CDR3 gives the full variable domain: DTGVSQNPRHKITKRGQNVTFRCDPISEHNRLYWYRQTLGQGPEFLTYFQNEAQLEKSRLLSDRFSAERPKGSFSTLEIQRTEQGDSAMYLCASSRETQYFGPGTRLLVL.

The chain joins TRBV12-5 to TRBJ1-5; D uncertain. Germline CDR1 and CDR2: LGHNT and FRNRAP. V was shortened by 1 base and J by 3 bases, with 22 bases between the two germline ends. This CDR3 comprises 19 residues. CDR3 sequence reads: CASGLALKTTGEDNQPQHF. The CDR3 DNA is TGTGCTAGTGGTTTGGCACTCAAAACAACTGGTGAGGACAATCAGCCCCAGCATTTT.

This clonotype was recorded many times. This chain links TRBV6-2 or TRBV6-3 with TRBJ2-1, with 10 bases identical to TRBD2. This CDR3 comprises 15 residues. V gave up 5 bases and J gave up 4 bases; unmatched junction bases: 5. The V gene's germline CDR1 is MNHEY and CDR2 SVGEGT. The DNA for the CDR3 is TGTGCCAGCAGTGACAGCGGGGGGGGTTACAATGAGCAGTTCTTC. It yields the protein CASSDSGGGYNEQFF.

This clonotype was detected only a few times. The gene calls are TRBV7-2 and TRBJ2-2; the match to TRBD1 covers 7 bases. The V segment lost 5 bases and the J segment 5 bases; nucleotides outside the gene matches: 11. The germline V gene has CDR1 SGHTA and CDR2 FQGNSA. This CDR3 has 16 residues. The CDR3: CASSPDRVAGTGELFF. The CDR3 bases are TGTGCCAGCAGCCCTGACAGGGTGGCAGGAACCGGGGAGCTGTTTTTT.

This rearrangement joins TRBV21-1 to TRBJ1-2; the table names TRBD1, a call not compared with the DNA. TRBV21-1 is annotated as a pseudogene. CDR3 size: 15 residues. CDR3 amino acids: CASPRGRGGNYGYTF. The CDR3 region has the DNA TGTGCCAGCCCTAGGGGCAGGGGAGGAAACTATGGCTACACCTTC.

This clonotype showed up many times. The V and J genes are TRBV11-2 and TRBJ2-7, with unresolved D. V dropped 2 bases and J dropped 0 bases, with 11 bases sitting between them. Germline loops: CDR1 SGHAT, CDR2 FQNNGV. CDR3 length: 15 amino acids. In DNA form, the CDR3 reads TGTGCCAGCAGCTTATTAACCATCCCCTCCTACGAGCAGTACTTC. Translation: CASSLLTIPSYEQYF.

At least ten counts were recorded for this clonotype. This chain links TRBV18 with TRBJ2-7; D is undetermined. V lost 3 bases and J lost 2, with 5 bases in between. This CDR3 comprises 12 residues. Germline CDR1 is KGHSH and CDR2 is LQKENI. This chain's CDR3 is CASSPITYEQYF. The CDR3 DNA sequence: TGTGCCAGCTCACCGATAACCTACGAGCAGTACTTC.

Only a few counts were recorded for this clonotype. V is TRBV12-3 or TRBV12-4 and J is TRBJ1-5; 7 nucleotides align to TRBD1. This CDR3 spans 16 amino acids. Unmatched junction bases numbered 12, after V lost 5 bases and J lost 5 bases. The CDR3 DNA reads as TGTGCCAGCAGTCGGGGTATTGACAGGGTCTATCAGCCCCAGCATTTT. Amino acid sequence: CASSRGIDRVYQPQHF.

This clonotype was counted ten times or more. This chain uses TRBV5-1 with TRBJ2-2, with D unclear. Trimming took off 4 bases at V and 5 bases at J, with 9 bases between the two ends. Germline CDR1 is SGHRS and CDR2 is YFSETQ. This CDR3 is 13 amino acids long. DNA of the CDR3: TGCGCCAGCAGCCCCGTAAGGACCGGGGAGCTGTTTTTT. Its translation: CASSPVRTGELFF.

The V gene is TRBV9, the J gene TRBJ2-1; D gene unclear. The CDR3 covers 15 residues. The V gene lost 0 bases and the J gene lost 1 base, with 8 bases spanning the gap. Germline lookup yields CDR1 SGDLS and CDR2 YYNGEE. CDR3 DNA sequence: TGTGCCAGCAGCGTAGAAGCATTTTCCTACAATGAGCAGTTCTTC. Its translation is CASSVEAFSYNEQFF.

The rearrangement joins TRBV7-3 to TRBJ2-3; possible D gene TRBD1, 5 bases. CDR1 is SGHTA and CDR2 is FQGTGA in the germline V gene. V gave up 4 bases and J gave up 3 bases, with 17 bases separating them. The CDR3 sequence is 16 residues long. CDR3 sequence reads: CASSSNRLERTDTQYF. CDR3 sequence (DNA): TGTGCCAGCAGCTCGAACAGGTTAGAGAGGACAGATACGCAGTATTTT.

The rearrangement joins TRBV5-1 to TRBJ1-5; a possible D gene is TRBD1 (6 bases). CDR1 and CDR2 from the germline V gene are SGHRS and YFSETQ. This CDR3 is built from 14 residues. Trimming took 2 bases from V and 3 from J, leaving 9 bases between them. As DNA, the CDR3 is TGCGCCAGCAGCTTATCAGGGGACAATCAGCCCCAGCATTTT. Translated, it gives CASSLSGDNQPQHF.

This clonotype has more than one count but fewer than ten. This chain joins TRBV5-4 and TRBJ2-5, with no clear D. The CDR3 extends over 13 amino acids. Germline CDR1 is SGHNT and CDR2 is YYREEE (reference sequence). The V end lost 4 bases, the J end lost 3 bases, and 10 bases lay between the germline ends. Written as DNA, the CDR3 is TGTGCCAGCAGCGCTGCCGGTGAAGAGACCCAGTACTTC. Protein: CASSAAGEETQYF.

This clonotype has just a few counts. The chain links TRBV3-1 to TRBJ2-1; D might be TRBD2 (6 bases). The CDR3 is 14 amino acids. Germline V gives CDR1 LGHDT, CDR2 YNNKEL (reference sequence). Deletions cut 4 bases from V and 6 bases from J, with 13 bases between. DNA of the CDR3: TGTGCCAGCAGCCTCGGACTGCGGGGCAATGAGCAGTTCTTC. Its translation is CASSLGLRGNEQFF.

The chain uses TRBV4-1 and TRBJ1-2, with 10 bases lining up with TRBD1. J was trimmed by 6 bases and V by 1 base; bases with no gene match: 2. The CDR3 extends over 14 amino acids. Looked up from germline, CDR1 is MGHRA and CDR2 is YSYEKL. As DNA, the CDR3 is TGCGCCAGCAGCCAAGCGGGGACAGGGGATGGCTACACCTTC. Residues: CASSQAGTGDGYTF.

In this sample, this clonotype turned up many times. The chain couples TRBV5-1 to TRBJ2-3; TRBD2 aligns across 8 bases. The germline V gene encodes CDR1 SGHRS and CDR2 YFSETQ. CDR3 length: 15 amino acids. The V gene end was trimmed by 1 base and the J gene end by 2 bases; junction bases not matched to a gene: 3. CDR3 in amino acids: CASSLQRGPTDTQYF. CDR3 coding DNA: TGCGCCAGCAGCTTGCAGCGGGGGCCCACAGATACGCAGTATTTT.

This clonotype was seen a few times. V and J are TRBV7-9 and TRBJ2-7, with 8 bases aligning to TRBD1. The J segment lost 5 bases and the V segment lost 6 bases, leaving 18 bases of the junction unmatched. CDR3 length equals 17 residues. Germline V gene data show CDR1 as SEHNR and CDR2 as FQNEAQ (reference sequence). Written as DNA, the CDR3 is TGTGCCAGCAGTTCCCGGACAGGGCAGTCAACCAACCACGAGCAGTACTTC. Translated, it gives CASSSRTGQSTNHEQYF.

This clonotype was detected many times. The chain has TRBV7-8 and TRBJ2-3; D may be TRBD2 (5 bases). Trimming cost V 5 bases and J 7 bases, with 19 bases left between them. Germline CDR1 SGHVS, CDR2 FQNEAQ. The CDR3 length is 15 residues. This CDR3 is CASSREPGKENTQYF. CDR3 sequence (DNA): TGTGCCAGCAGCCGCGAACCGGGAAAGGAGAATACGCAGTATTTT.

In its sample, this clonotype was seen once. With a much larger clone just one base away, this may be a read error. The chain links TRBV29-1 to TRBJ2-7; D not certain. V gave up 7 bases and J gave up 1 base, with 11 bases separating them. Germline-derived CDR1 and CDR2 are SQVTM and ANQGSEA. CDR3 length: 12 residues. CDR3 region: CSAKHGSYEQYF. CDR3 in DNA: TGCAGCGCCAAACATGGTTCCTACGAGCAGTACTTC.

In this sample, this clonotype turned up many times. The gene calls are TRBV4-1 and TRBJ2-1, with 14 nucleotides matching TRBD2. In germline, CDR1 is MGHRA, CDR2 YSYEKL. CDR3 length: 16 amino acids. V lost 1 base and J lost 4; bases outside the gene matches: 0. CDR3 bases: TGCGCCAGCAGCCAAGGGACTAGCGGGGGGTACAATGAGCAGTTCTTC. Translating gives CASSQGTSGGYNEQFF.

The V and J genes are TRBV5-5 and TRBJ1-4; D call uncertain. Between the trimmed V and J ends, which lost 1 base and 8 bases, there was a span of 12 bases. In germline, CDR1 is SGHKS, CDR2 YYEKEE (reference sequence). The CDR3 length is 14 residues. CDR3 bases: TGTGCCAGCAGCTTGAGGTGGGGTTGGGAAAAACTGTTTTTT. Its protein product is CASSLRWGWEKLFF.

In this sample, this clonotype turned up many times. This rearrangement joins TRBV29-1 to TRBJ1-1, with 7 bases lining up with TRBD1. The V gene end was trimmed by 6 bases and the J gene end by 4 bases; junction bases not matched to a gene: 11. Germline-derived CDR1 and CDR2 are SQVTM and ANQGSEA. This CDR3 is 14 amino acids long. The DNA of the CDR3 is TGCAGCGTCCAGCCTCAGGGGGTAGGCACTGAAGCTTTCTTT. Translated: CSVQPQGVGTEAFF.